These 3 T cell receptor beta chains originate from one sample sequenced in a study of blood T cell repertoires in COVID-19. Sequencing used immunoSEQ multiplex PCR; TCRdb keeps in-frame clones, though not all of them. The sample holds around 500,000 clones, 88% seen once. The sequencing input was PBMCs or T cells enriched from blood (not recorded which). The receptor set was obtained from a woman in her 40s who had recovered from COVID-19.

The gene calls are TRBV5-1 and TRBJ2-5; 9 bases fit TRBD1. The CDR3 totals 14 residues. V gave up 3 bases and J gave up 3 bases; unmatched junction bases: 3. Germline loops: CDR1 SGHRS, CDR2 YFSETQ. CDR3 DNA: TGCGCCAGCAGCTGGAGGACAGGGGAAGAGACCCAGTACTTC. This encodes CASSWRTGEETQYF.

V is TRBV27 and J is TRBJ2-4; 9 positions agree with TRBD1. Germline V CDR1 and CDR2: MNHEY, SMNVEV (reference sequence). This CDR3 is 14 amino acids long. V lost 5 bases to trimming and J lost 9 bases; unmatched junction nucleotides: 8. As DNA, the CDR3 is TGTGCCAGCAGTCAGGGACAGGGAACAGTCATTCAGTACTTC. Translating gives CASSQGQGTVIQYF.

The rearrangement uses TRBV6-5 and TRBJ2-1; maybe TRBD2 (5 bases). Trimming pared 8 bases from V and 9 bases from J, leaving 14 bases between. The CDR3 has 12 amino acids. Germline CDR1 MNHEY, CDR2 SVGAGI. The CDR3 reads CASSPPAGEQFF. CDR3 in DNA: TGTGCCAGCTCTCCCCCGGCGGGTGAGCAGTTCTTC.